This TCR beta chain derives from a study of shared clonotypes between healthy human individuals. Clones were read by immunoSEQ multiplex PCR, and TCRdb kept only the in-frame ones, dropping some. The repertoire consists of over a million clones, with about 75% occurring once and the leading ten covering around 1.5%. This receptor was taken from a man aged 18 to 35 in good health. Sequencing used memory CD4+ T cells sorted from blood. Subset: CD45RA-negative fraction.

CDR3 amino acids: CASSLVAAQGETQYF. The CDR3 DNA reads TGTGCCAGCAGCTTGGTGGCAGCCCAAGGCGAGACCCAGTACTTC. The V gene is TRBV5-4, the J gene TRBJ2-5; D ambiguous. Germline V gene sequence: CDR1 SGHNT, CDR2 YYREEE (reference sequence). V shed 0 bases and J shed 5 bases, with 14 bases lying between them. There are 15 residues in the CDR3.